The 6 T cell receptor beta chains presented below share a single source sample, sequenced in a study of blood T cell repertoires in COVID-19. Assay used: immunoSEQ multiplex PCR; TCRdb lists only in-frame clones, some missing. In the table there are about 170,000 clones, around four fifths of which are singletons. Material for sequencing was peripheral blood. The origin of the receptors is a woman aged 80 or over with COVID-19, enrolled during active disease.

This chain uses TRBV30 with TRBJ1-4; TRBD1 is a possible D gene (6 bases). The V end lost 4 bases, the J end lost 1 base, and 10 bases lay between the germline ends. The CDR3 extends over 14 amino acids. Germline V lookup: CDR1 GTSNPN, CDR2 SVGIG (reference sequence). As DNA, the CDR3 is TGTGCCTGGACCTCAGGGGTAACTAATGAAAAACTGTTTTTT. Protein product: CAWTSGVTNEKLFF.

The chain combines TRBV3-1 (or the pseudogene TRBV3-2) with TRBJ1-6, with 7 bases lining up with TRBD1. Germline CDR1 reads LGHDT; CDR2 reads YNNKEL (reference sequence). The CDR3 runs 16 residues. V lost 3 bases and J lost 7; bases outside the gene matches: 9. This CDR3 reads CASSQSPGGRNSPLHF. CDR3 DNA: TGTGCCAGCAGCCAGTCCCCAGGGGGGCGGAATTCACCCCTCCACTTT.

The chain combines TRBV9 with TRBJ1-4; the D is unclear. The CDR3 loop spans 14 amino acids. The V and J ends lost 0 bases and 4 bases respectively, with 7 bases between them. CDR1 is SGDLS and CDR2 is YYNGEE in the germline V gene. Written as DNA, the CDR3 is TGTGCCAGCAGCGTAGGCGGGGTTAATGAAAAACTGTTTTTT. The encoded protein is CASSVGGVNEKLFF.

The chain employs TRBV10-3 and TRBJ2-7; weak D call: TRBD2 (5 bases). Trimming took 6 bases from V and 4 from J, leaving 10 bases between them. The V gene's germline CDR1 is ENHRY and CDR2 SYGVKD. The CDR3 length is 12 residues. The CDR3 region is CAIRRTGYEQYF. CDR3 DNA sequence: TGTGCCATCAGGAGGACGGGGTACGAGCAGTACTTC.

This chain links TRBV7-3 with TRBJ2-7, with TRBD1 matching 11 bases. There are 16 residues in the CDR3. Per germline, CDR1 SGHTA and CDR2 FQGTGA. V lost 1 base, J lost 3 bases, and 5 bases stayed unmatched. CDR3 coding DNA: TGTGCCAGCAGCTTAATGGGACAGGGGGTAGGCTACGAGCAGTACTTC. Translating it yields CASSLMGQGVGYEQYF. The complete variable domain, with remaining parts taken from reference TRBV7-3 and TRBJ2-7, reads GAGVSQTPSNKVTEKGKYVELRCDPISGHTALYWYRQSLGQGPEFLIYFQGTGAADDSGLPNDRFFAVRPEGSVSTLKIQRTERGDSAVYLCASSLMGQGVGYEQYFGPGTRLTVT.

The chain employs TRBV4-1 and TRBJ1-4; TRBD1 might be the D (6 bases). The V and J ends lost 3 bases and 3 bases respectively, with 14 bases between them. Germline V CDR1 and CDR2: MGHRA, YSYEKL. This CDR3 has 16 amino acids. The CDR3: CASSQAGEWANEKLFF. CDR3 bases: TGCGCCAGCAGCCAGGCAGGGGAATGGGCTAATGAAAAACTGTTTTTT.